The present T cell receptor (beta chain) was sequenced within a study of T cell changes during pregnancy in multiple sclerosis. Sequencing used immunoSEQ multiplex PCR; TCRdb keeps in-frame clones, though not all of them. Found here are approximately 46,000 clones, 85% to 95% of them singletons; the top ten hold 2.9%. Trimming cost V 5 bases and J 0 bases; bases outside gene matches: 13. Germline assignment: CDR1 LNHDA and CDR2 SQIVND (reference sequence). CDR3 length: 19 residues. This clone was seen once. The TCR comes from a female donor with multiple sclerosis, enrolled in a pregnancy study. The chain uses TRBV19 and TRBJ2-2, with TRBD1 matching 9 bases. Source: CD8+ T cells from peripheral blood mononuclear cells, taken in the second trimester of pregnancy. The CDR3 protein is CASSSGTGKLVANTGELFF. In nucleotides, the CDR3 is TGTGCCAGTAGTTCTGGGACAGGGAAATTAGTAGCGAACACCGGGGAGCTGTTTTTT.